Listed below are T cell receptor beta chains from one sample, sequenced in a study of control samples from healthy donors and cancer patients. This table comes from immunoSEQ multiplex PCR, and its TCRdb copy is limited to in-frame clones, with some not included. The sample consists of 57,000 or so clones, around 95% of them appearing once. The specimen sequenced was blood. The receptor set was obtained from a man aged 30 to 39 in good health. Each CDR3 is given with its conserved first and last residue. The D gene is left open where the match is weak. Only some rows state a clone size, as once, few, many or a class for expanded clones.

size	V	D	J	CDR3
-	TRBV7-2	TRBD1	TRBJ2-7	CASSPRQGSLSYEQYF
few	TRBV3-1/TRBV3-2	TRBD1	TRBJ2-2	CASSQDRSGTGATGELFF
-	TRBV30	-	TRBJ1-2	CAWSVLRNRGYTF
once	TRBV27	-	TRBJ1-6	CASTRGARSYNSPLHF
-	TRBV19	-	TRBJ2-1	CASSWGTPGVEQFF
-	TRBV27	TRBD2	TRBJ2-7	CASGPGPSGGPSSYEQYF
-	TRBV3-1/TRBV3-2	-	TRBJ1-2	CASSRTPNYGYTF
once	TRBV29-1	-	TRBJ1-2	CSVEGFGSTF
-	TRBV7-9	TRBD1	TRBJ2-1	CASSLAEGANNEQFF
few	TRBV9	TRBD2	TRBJ2-1	CASSVTSGRTNEQFF
-	TRBV3-1/TRBV3-2	-	TRBJ1-2	CASSQMRGGGYGYTF
-	TRBV28	TRBD1	TRBJ1-3	CASSLPRTGSSGNTIYF
-	TRBV28	-	TRBJ1-2	CASMANYGYTF
-	TRBV6-2/TRBV6-3	-	TRBJ2-1	CASSSHEQFF
once	TRBV6-2/TRBV6-3	-	TRBJ1-2	CASSTPRGDNYGYTF
-	TRBV21-1	-	TRBJ1-5	CASSTPGRDSNQPQHF
-	TRBV7-9	TRBD1	TRBJ1-1	CASSLVQGEGTEAFF
-	TRBV5-1	-	TRBJ1-2	CASSLFPGEGGYTF
-	TRBV28	TRBD1	TRBJ1-4	CASSSYSGTEQEKLFF
few	TRBV5-8	-	TRBJ2-7	CASSEYVPGHLQYF
-	TRBV19	-	TRBJ2-3	CASSGLDQAQYF
-	TRBV24-1	-	TRBJ2-1	CATSDLGTPWTKNEQFF
-	TRBV5-1	-	TRBJ1-1	CASSFQENTEAFF
-	TRBV6-5	TRBD2	TRBJ2-1	CASSSGTSGYNEQFF
-	TRBV7-3	TRBD1	TRBJ2-7	CASSEGTGASYEQYF
-	TRBV6-6	TRBD2	TRBJ2-1	CASSLAGGNEQFF
-	TRBV15	-	TRBJ2-6	CATSLGPSSGANVLTF
-	TRBV12-3/TRBV12-4	-	TRBJ1-6	CASSLAGNSPLHF
-	TRBV9	TRBD1	TRBJ2-1	CASSSQGAAIYEQFF
-	TRBV28	TRBD1	TRBJ1-5	CASSPATGLPNQPQHF
-	TRBV18	TRBD2	TRBJ2-1	CASSPPELAVYNEQFF
once	TRBV11-3	TRBD2	TRBJ2-3	CASSFGRGGSLSTDTQYF
-	TRBV7-3	TRBD2	TRBJ2-2	CASSRTSGGTGELFF
-	TRBV27	-	TRBJ2-4	CASRIGGPLAKNIQYF
few	TRBV27	-	TRBJ2-5	CASSPPGSLQETQYF
-	TRBV7-2	TRBD2	TRBJ2-7	CASSPMSGGEQYF
-	TRBV4-1	TRBD1	TRBJ1-2	CASSHLQGARGYTF
-	TRBV10-3	TRBD1	TRBJ2-1	CAIRDSPNYSLNNEQFF
-	TRBV2	TRBD1	TRBJ1-3	CASSHDRDREPSGNTIYF
-	TRBV9	TRBD1	TRBJ2-3	CASSGGQVTDTQYF
-	TRBV5-6	-	TRBJ1-2	CASSLGGGNRGYTF
-	TRBV5-1	TRBD2	TRBJ2-3	CASSPGGGTDTQYF
-	TRBV30	TRBD2	TRBJ2-1	CAWLAGVSYNEQFF
-	TRBV6-5	-	TRBJ1-1	CAILTGMNTEAFF
-	TRBV9	-	TRBJ1-4	CASSVANGGGREKLFF
-	TRBV5-1	-	TRBJ2-5	CASSFVRETQYF
-	TRBV9	-	TRBJ1-1	CASSVTNSMNTEAFF
-	TRBV7-7	TRBD2	TRBJ2-5	CASSSGLAGGVAETQYF
-	TRBV2	TRBD1	TRBJ2-7	CASRTGTVTYEQYF